The 23 T cell receptor beta chains presented below share a single source sample, sequenced in a study of T cell repertoires in cytomegalovirus infection. These TCRs are of unknown antigen specificity. TCRdb re-called the reads through MiXCR, storing one row per CDR3 protein. The sample has some 310,000 distinct CDR3 sequences, just under 25% seen once. Sequencing was performed on cultured PBMCs, taken from culture after CMV antigen stimulation. These receptors came from a human donor in good health (CMV status not recorded). Some clones in this sample may be carry-over from other donors' samples.

Turning to this clonotype: Likely a read error: the CDR3 ends without its conserved phenylalanine or tryptophan. The chain combines TRBV12-3 or TRBV12-4 with TRBJ1-1; 7 bases fit TRBD1. The J segment lost 5 bases and the V segment lost 4 bases, leaving 1 base of the junction unmatched. This CDR3 spans 12 amino acids. The chain's CDR3 is CASSSQGTEAFL. The DNA for the CDR3 is TGTGCCAGCAGTTCACAGGGGACTGAAGCTTTCTTA.

The genes are TRBV6-2 or TRBV6-3 and TRBJ2-2, with TRBD2 identical over 15 bases. J lost 6 bases, V lost 6 bases, and 5 bases had no gene match. Looked up from germline, CDR1 is MNHEY and CDR2 is SVGEGT. The CDR3 loop spans 16 amino acids. The CDR3, as DNA: TGTGCCAGCAGGAGGACTAGCGGGGGGGACGCCGGGGAGCTGTTTTTT. This translates into CASRRTSGGDAGELFF.

This clonotype was seen many times. The V gene is TRBV11-2, the J gene TRBJ2-3; TRBD2 is a possible D gene (6 bases). V lost 5 bases and J lost 4, with 13 bases in between. Germline CDR1 reads SGHAT; CDR2 reads FQNNGV. There are 14 residues in the CDR3. CDR3 nucleotides: TGTGCCAGCAGCCGCGGGGATTTGGCAGATACGCAGTATTTT. It is translated as CASSRGDLADTQYF.

This clonotype was detected only a few times. This sequence joins TRBV11-2 and TRBJ1-1; D is unclear. V lost 4 bases, J lost 1 base, and 16 bases lay in between. The CDR3 is 16 residues long. In germline, CDR1 is SGHAT, CDR2 FQNNGV. As DNA, the CDR3 is TGTGCCAGCAGCTCTCGGCGATCGTCCCGGAACACTGAAGCTTTCTTT. Translated: CASSSRRSSRNTEAFF.

This clonotype was seen a few times. This rearrangement joins TRBV4-1 to TRBJ1-1; a possible D gene is TRBD1 (5 bases). CDR3 size: 14 residues. V lost 0 bases, J lost 6 bases, and 11 bases lay in between. Germline values: CDR1 MGHRA, CDR2 YSYEKL. The CDR3 protein is CASSQDFRGPEAFF. CDR3 coding DNA: TGCGCCAGCAGCCAAGATTTTAGGGGTCCTGAAGCTTTCTTT.

This chain connects TRBV20-1 to TRBJ2-3; TRBD2 is a possible D gene (6 bases). The CDR3 has 16 residues. The germline V gene has CDR1 DFQATT and CDR2 SNEGSKA (reference sequence). The V end was cut by 0 bases, the J end by 1 base, with 14 bases between. CDR3 nucleotides: TGCAGTGCTAGAGATCTCGCGCGGGAAGGCACAGATACGCAGTATTTT. As protein: CSARDLAREGTDTQYF.

The chain has TRBV9 and TRBJ2-1, with 8 bases matching TRBD2. The CDR3 contains 17 residues. V gave up 0 bases and J gave up 3 bases; unmatched junction bases: 8. CDR1 SGDLS and CDR2 YYNGEE come from the germline V gene. As DNA, the CDR3 is TGTGCCAGCAGCGTAGCCGTAGCGGGACTCGGCTACAATGAGCAGTTCTTC. As protein: CASSVAVAGLGYNEQFF. Full variable domain (rest looked up from reference TRBV9 and TRBJ2-1): DSGVTQTPKHLITATGQRVTLRCSPRSGDLSVYWYQQSLDQGLQFLIQYYNGEERAKGNILERFSAQQFPDLHSELNLSSLELGDSALYFCASSVAVAGLGYNEQFFGPGTRLTVL.

The V gene is TRBV6-6, the J gene TRBJ1-1, with a tentative D call TRBD1 (6 bases). V was trimmed by 2 bases and J by 4 bases, leaving 14 bases between them. CDR1 is MNHNY, CDR2 SVGAGI, per germline (reference sequence). The CDR3 sequence is 15 residues long. The chain's CDR3 is CASSYATGLGTEAFF. In nucleotides, the CDR3 is TGTGCCAGCAGTTACGCAACAGGGCTTGGCACTGAAGCTTTCTTT.

The chain uses TRBV20-1 and TRBJ1-1, with D hard to call. The V end lost 6 bases, the J end lost 0 bases, and 14 bases lay between the germline ends. This CDR3 is built from 14 residues. The germline gives CDR1 DFQATT, CDR2 SNEGSKA (reference sequence). The CDR3 sequence: CSAPKSRMNTEAFF. In nucleotides, the CDR3 is TGCAGTGCCCCCAAATCCCGAATGAACACTGAAGCTTTCTTT.

The chain couples TRBV11-2 to TRBJ2-4; TRBD2 matches at 7 bases. This CDR3 has 14 amino acids. Per germline, CDR1 SGHAT and CDR2 FQNNGV. The ends lost 1 base at V and 7 bases at J; junction bases unmatched: 4. The DNA of the CDR3 is TGTGCCAGCAGCTTAGCACTAGCGTGGAACATTCAGTACTTC. Residues: CASSLALAWNIQYF. Full variable domain (outside the CDR3, taken from reference TRBV11-2 and TRBJ2-4): EAGVAQSPRYKIIEKRQSVAFWCNPISGHATLYWYQQILGQGPKLLIQFQNNGVVDDSQLPKDRFSAERLKGVDSTLKIQPAKLEDSAVYLCASSLALAWNIQYFGAGTRLSVL.

The chain combines TRBV7-9 with TRBJ1-3, with unresolved D. V lost 3 bases, J lost 0 bases, and 6 bases lay in between. The CDR3 is 14 residues long. The germline V gene encodes CDR1 SEHNR and CDR2 FQNEAQ (reference sequence). The CDR3 coding sequence is TGTGCCAGCAGCTTCGAAGTCTCTGGAAACACCATATATTTT. Its protein is CASSFEVSGNTIYF.

This clonotype came up a few times. The rearrangement uses TRBV6-2 or TRBV6-3 and TRBJ1-5; 12 bases align to TRBD1. CDR3 length: 18 residues. Germline V lookup: CDR1 MNHEY, CDR2 SVGEGT. V gave up 2 bases and J gave up 3 bases; unmatched junction bases: 8. The CDR3 bases are TGTGCCAGCAGTTACGGGACAGGGGGCGCGAGACCCAATCAGCCCCAGCATTTT. It is translated as CASSYGTGGARPNQPQHF.

This chain links TRBV20-1 with TRBJ1-2, with D uncertain. Germline CDR1 DFQATT, CDR2 SNEGSKA (reference sequence). CDR3 size: 13 residues. Trimming took off 6 bases at V and 5 bases at J, with 16 bases between the two ends. The CDR3 DNA is TGCAGTGCCACCACCCCATATAAGTATGGCTACACCTTC. It codes for CSATTPYKYGYTF.

This clonotype was recorded a few times. The chain links TRBV28 to TRBJ2-3; 10 nucleotides align to TRBD2. V lost 4 bases to trimming and J lost 4 bases; unmatched junction nucleotides: 11. CDR1 and CDR2 (germline): MDHEN, SYDVKM. The CDR3 is made up of 17 amino acids. The CDR3 nucleotides are TGTGCCAGCAGTTCCCCCGGCAGCGGGAGGGACCCAGATACGCAGTATTTT. Amino acids: CASSSPGSGRDPDTQYF.

The rearrangement joins TRBV19 to TRBJ2-6; D uncertain. V lost 8 bases, J lost 0 bases, and 14 bases lay in between. This CDR3 contains 16 residues. Germline V gene sequence: CDR1 LNHDA, CDR2 SQIVND (reference sequence). The CDR3 is CASLGGRTSGANVLTF. The DNA of the CDR3 is TGTGCCAGTCTCGGTGGTAGGACCTCTGGGGCCAACGTCCTGACTTTC.

The V gene is TRBV29-1, the J gene TRBJ1-1; D might be TRBD1 (6 bases). CDR3 length: 13 residues. CDR1 SQVTM and CDR2 ANQGSEA come from the germline V gene. V lost 6 bases and J lost 7, with 18 bases in between. CDR3 residues: CSVAQIGGIEAFF. The DNA of the CDR3 is TGCAGCGTGGCCCAAATCGGGGGCATTGAAGCTTTCTTT.

The chain joins TRBV28 to TRBJ2-6, with D possibly being TRBD2 (6 bases). Trimming took off 3 bases at V and 2 bases at J, with 11 bases between the two ends. The CDR3 loop spans 16 amino acids. Per germline, CDR1 MDHEN and CDR2 SYDVKM. In nucleotides, the CDR3 is TGTGCCAGCAGTTTCCACTCGGGGGCTGGGGCCAACGTCCTGACTTTC. It specifies CASSFHSGAGANVLTF.

Turning to this clonotype: A much larger clone sits a single nucleotide away, making a read error possible. The chain employs TRBV28 and TRBJ2-7; 9 bases agree with TRBD1. V was pared by 6 bases and J by 2 bases, with 5 bases of the junction left unmatched. This CDR3 has 14 amino acids. Germline V lookup: CDR1 MDHEN, CDR2 SYDVKM. The CDR3 DNA reads TGTGCCAGCAGCTCCGGGACAGGGCCCTACGAGCAGTACTTC. Translating it yields CASSSGTGPYEQYF.

The J gene is TRBJ1-2, the V gene TRBV28; D unclear. Germline CDR1 and CDR2: MDHEN and SYDVKM. This CDR3 comprises 15 residues. V lost 3 bases and J 6 bases, leaving 17 bases between the germline ends. CDR3 region: CASSFVPRGLNGYTF. CDR3 DNA sequence: TGTGCCAGCAGTTTTGTTCCTCGTGGTCTTAATGGCTACACCTTC.

This clonotype turned up a few times. The V call is TRBV5-1, the J call TRBJ2-1; TRBD1 or TRBD2 may be the D gene (6 bases each). The CDR3 is 15 amino acids. Germline V gene data show CDR1 as SGHRS and CDR2 as YFSETQ. The V gene lost 0 bases and the J gene lost 7 bases, with 14 bases spanning the gap. The DNA for the CDR3 is TGCGCCAGCAGCTTGGGATGGCTAGGGGGGAATGAGCAGTTCTTC. Its protein is CASSLGWLGGNEQFF.

The chain couples TRBV12-3 or TRBV12-4 to TRBJ2-1, with TRBD2 matching over 12 bases. With 5 bases clipped from V and 9 bases from J, the junction kept 8 bases outside the gene matches. The CDR3 consists of 15 residues. The CDR3 sequence is CASSPRLAGEAEQFF. The CDR3 DNA reads as TGTGCCAGCAGTCCCCGACTAGCGGGAGAGGCTGAGCAGTTCTTC.

In DNA, the CDR3 is TGCAGTGCTAGAGATCGGTGGCGGGATGACGCACTTGGTGAGCAGTTCTTC. Amino acids: CSARDRWRDDALGEQFF. The chain uses TRBV20-1 and TRBJ2-1, with D possibly TRBD2 on 6 matching bases. Germline CDR1 and CDR2: DFQATT and SNEGSKA (reference sequence). Between the trimmed V and J ends, which lost 0 bases and 9 bases, there was a span of 24 bases. The CDR3 has 17 amino acids.

The table lists this clonotype with a few counts. The chain links TRBV6-1 to TRBJ1-1, with 7 bases fitting TRBD1. The CDR3 sequence is 17 residues long. The ends lost 5 bases at V and 1 base at J; junction bases unmatched: 13. Germline V lookup: CDR1 MNHNS, CDR2 SASEGT. The CDR3 protein is CASSRPPRQGPNTEAFF. The CDR3 bases are TGTGCCAGCAGTCGCCCCCCCCGACAGGGCCCGAACACTGAAGCTTTCTTT.